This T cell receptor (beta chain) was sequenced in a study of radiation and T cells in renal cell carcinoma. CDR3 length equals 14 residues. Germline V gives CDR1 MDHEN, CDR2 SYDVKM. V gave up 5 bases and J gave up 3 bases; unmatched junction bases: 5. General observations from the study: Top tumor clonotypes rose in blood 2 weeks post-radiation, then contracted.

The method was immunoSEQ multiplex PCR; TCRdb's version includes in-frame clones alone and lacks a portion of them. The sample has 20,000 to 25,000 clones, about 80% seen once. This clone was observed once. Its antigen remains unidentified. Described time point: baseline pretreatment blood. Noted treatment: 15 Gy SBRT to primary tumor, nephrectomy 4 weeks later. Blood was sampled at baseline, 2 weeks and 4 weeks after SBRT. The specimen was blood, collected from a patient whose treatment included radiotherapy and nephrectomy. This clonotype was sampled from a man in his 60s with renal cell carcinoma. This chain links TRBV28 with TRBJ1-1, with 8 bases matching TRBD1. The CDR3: CASSQTGGDTEAFF. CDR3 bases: TGTGCCAGCAGTCAAACAGGGGGGGACACTGAAGCTTTCTTT.